The 19 T cell receptor beta chains listed next were all sequenced from one sample in a study of blood T cell repertoires in COVID-19. Only in-frame clones appear in the TCRdb table, and some are missing; sequencing was by immunoSEQ multiplex PCR. In the table there are just over 250,000 clones, around 90% of which are singletons. The material sequenced was peripheral blood. The receptors were sampled from a man aged 55 to 70 who had recovered from COVID-19.

In DNA form, the CDR3 reads TGTGCCAGTAGTCTCAGCCGGGACATCAGGCAGCCCCAGCATTTT. Its protein product is CASSLSRDIRQPQHF. The gene calls are TRBV19 and TRBJ1-5; D possibly corresponds to TRBD1 (6 bases). This CDR3 has 15 residues. In germline, CDR1 is LNHDA, CDR2 SQIVND (reference sequence). V dropped 5 bases and J dropped 7 bases, with 18 bases sitting between them.

The chain uses TRBV6-5 and TRBJ1-6; D is unclear. Trimming took off 6 bases at V and 2 bases at J, with 2 bases between the two ends. CDR1 and CDR2 from the germline V gene are MNHEY and SVGAGI. CDR3 length: 12 residues. This CDR3 is CASSTYNSPLHF. The DNA of the CDR3 is TGTGCCAGCAGCACCTATAATTCACCCCTCCACTTT.

The chain is built from TRBV7-8 and TRBJ1-1; TRBD1 matches 11 bases. Trimming removed 5 bases from V and 11 bases from J; junction bases left unmatched: 10. Per the germline V gene, CDR1 is SGHVS and CDR2 is FQNEAQ. The CDR3 has 14 amino acids. In DNA form, the CDR3 reads TGTGCCAGCAGCACTCTGGACAGGGGGCGCCTCGCTTTCTTT. This gives the protein CASSTLDRGRLAFF.

J is TRBJ2-1 and V is TRBV6-4; 10 nucleotides line up with TRBD1. Germline V lookup: CDR1 MRHNA, CDR2 SNTAGT. Losses at the gene ends were 3 bases for V and 5 bases for J; bases not matched to a gene: 7. The length of the CDR3 is 16 residues. This chain's CDR3 is CASSETGTGVDNEQFF. Here the CDR3 DNA reads TGTGCCAGCAGTGAGACCGGGACAGGGGTAGACAATGAGCAGTTCTTC.

The chain is built from TRBV25-1 and TRBJ2-5; 8 bases are shared with TRBD1. V lost 7 bases to trimming and J lost 4 bases; unmatched junction nucleotides: 8. This CDR3 comprises 14 residues. Looked up from germline, CDR1 is MGHDK and CDR2 is SYGVNS. CDR3 sequence (DNA): TGTGCCAGCAACCGGACAGGGCCAAGAGAGACCCAGTACTTC. This gives the protein CASNRTGPRETQYF.

The chain uses TRBV5-1 and TRBJ2-2; tentative D call: TRBD2 (6 bases). V lost 1 base and J 6 bases, leaving 13 bases between the germline ends. CDR3 length: 15 amino acids. From germline, CDR1 is SGHRS and CDR2 YFSETQ. The CDR3 nucleotides read TGCGCCAGCAGCTTGCCGGAGGGGTCATCCGGGGAGCTGTTTTTT. Its translation: CASSLPEGSSGELFF.

The J gene is TRBJ2-5, the V gene TRBV11-2; TRBD2 matches at 12 bases. Germline V CDR1 and CDR2: SGHAT, FQNNGV. CDR3 size: 18 residues. J was trimmed by 1 base and V by 5 bases; bases with no gene match: 11. CDR3 region: CASSPQKTSGGFQETQYF. CDR3 nucleotide sequence: TGTGCCAGCAGCCCACAAAAGACTAGCGGGGGTTTCCAAGAGACCCAGTACTTC.

The genes are TRBV7-3 and TRBJ2-1, with 11 bases aligning to TRBD2. The V and J ends lost 3 bases and 9 bases, in that order; junction bases with no gene match: 7. Germline V lookup: CDR1 SGHTA, CDR2 FQGTGA. The CDR3 consists of 15 residues. CDR3 region: CASSFTSGGGFEQFF. CDR3 DNA: TGTGCCAGCAGCTTTACTAGCGGGGGCGGGTTTGAGCAGTTCTTC.

This chain links TRBV3-1 (or the pseudogene TRBV3-2) with TRBJ1-1; D not resolved. The CDR3 contains 12 residues. V was trimmed by 1 base and J by 8 bases, leaving 8 bases between them. Germline lookup yields CDR1 LGHDT and CDR2 YNNKEL (reference sequence). CDR3 protein: CASSQVSTEAFF. CDR3 in DNA: TGTGCCAGCAGCCAAGTTTCGACAGAAGCTTTCTTT.

This sequence joins TRBV3-1 (or the pseudogene TRBV3-2) and TRBJ2-2, with a possible D match to TRBD2 (7 bases). Trimming pared 0 bases from V and 5 bases from J, leaving 16 bases between. CDR1 and CDR2 (germline): LGHDT, YNNKEL (reference sequence). This CDR3 contains 17 residues. The CDR3 DNA reads TGTGCCAGCAGCCAAGAAGGGGGGGGGCGTTTAACCGGGGAGCTGTTTTTT. Translation: CASSQEGGGRLTGELFF.

V and J are TRBV27 and TRBJ1-6; 8 positions agree with TRBD1. The length of the CDR3 is 16 residues. Per germline, CDR1 MNHEY and CDR2 SMNVEV (reference sequence). Unmatched junction bases numbered 8, after V lost 4 bases and J lost 6 bases. The CDR3 nucleotides read TGTGCCAGCAGTTCAGCCGTGGGACAGGTTAATTCACCCCTCCACTTT. It encodes CASSSAVGQVNSPLHF.

This chain joins TRBV5-1 and TRBJ2-5; 10 nucleotides agree with TRBD2. Germline loops: CDR1 SGHRS, CDR2 YFSETQ. Trimming at V came to 5 bases and at J to 4 bases, leaving 11 bases not matched to a gene. CDR3 length equals 16 residues. The CDR3 here is CASRPIAGGTRETQYF. CDR3 DNA: TGCGCCAGCAGACCCATAGCGGGGGGTACTAGAGAGACCCAGTACTTC.

The CDR3 sequence: CASSPGGAGTGELFF. As DNA, the CDR3 is TGTGCCAGCAGCCCCGGGGGGGCCGGGACCGGGGAGCTGTTTTTT. The chain joins TRBV3-1 (or the pseudogene TRBV3-2) to TRBJ2-2; 8 nucleotides agree with TRBD2. Per the germline V gene, CDR1 is LGHDT and CDR2 is YNNKEL (reference sequence). The J segment lost 5 bases and the V segment lost 4 bases, leaving 6 bases of the junction unmatched. The CDR3 is 15 amino acids.

This clone was recorded once. V is TRBV7-4 and J is TRBJ1-2, with TRBD1 as a possible D gene (6 bases). CDR3 size: 15 residues. Germline V gives CDR1 SGHVT, CDR2 SQSDAQ. The V and J ends lost 5 bases and 6 bases respectively, with 19 bases between them. As DNA, the CDR3 is TGTGCCAGCAGCGGGTCTAGGCAGGGGCGAAATGGCTACACCTTC. Translating gives CASSGSRQGRNGYTF. The variable domain in full, completed from reference TRBV7-4 and TRBJ1-2, reads GAGVSQSPRYKVAKRGRDVALRCDSISGHVTLYWYRQTLGQGSEVLTYSQSDAQRDKSGRPSGRFSAERPERSVSTLKIQRTEQGDSAVYLCASSGSRQGRNGYTFGSGTRLTVV.

This clone was counted a single time. The V and J genes are TRBV6-5 and TRBJ1-2, with TRBD1 as a possible D gene (6 bases). The CDR3 has 14 amino acids. Trimming removed 6 bases at V and 5 bases at J, with 16 bases between. CDR1 and CDR2 (germline): MNHEY, SVGAGI. CDR3 region: CASSYGGGAYGYTF. The CDR3 nucleotides are TGTGCCAGCAGCTACGGGGGGGGCGCGTATGGCTACACCTTC.

V usage is TRBV3-1 (or the pseudogene TRBV3-2) and J usage is TRBJ2-1, with 8 bases matching TRBD1. V lost 1 base to trimming and J lost 6 bases; unmatched junction nucleotides: 8. Germline V gives CDR1 LGHDT, CDR2 YNNKEL (reference sequence). The CDR3 has 16 amino acids. The CDR3 region has the DNA TGTGCCAGCAGCCAAGGGGCGGACAGGGTGTCCAATGAGCAGTTCTTC. Translating it yields CASSQGADRVSNEQFF.

The chain couples TRBV7-2 to TRBJ2-1, with TRBD2 identical over 9 bases. Trimming at V came to 5 bases and at J to 4 bases, leaving 9 bases not matched to a gene. Per germline, CDR1 SGHTA and CDR2 FQGNSA. The CDR3 has 16 residues. For the CDR3, the DNA is TGTGCCAGCAGCGGATACGGGACTAGCAGGTACAATGAGCAGTTCTTC. It encodes CASSGYGTSRYNEQFF.

The CDR3 loop is CASSPGLAGEQYF. CDR3 coding DNA: TGTGCCAGCTCACCGGGACTAGCGGGGGAGCAGTACTTC. V is TRBV18 and J is TRBJ2-7, with 13 bases that match TRBD2. The CDR3 extends over 13 amino acids. Per the germline V gene, CDR1 is KGHSH and CDR2 is LQKENI. Unmatched junction bases numbered 0, after V lost 3 bases and J lost 7 bases.

As DNA, the CDR3 is TGTGCCAGCACGGGGGGCTACGAGCAGTACTTC. This translates into CASTGGYEQYF. The chain employs TRBV25-1 and TRBJ2-7; 7 bases align to TRBD2. V trimming: 7 bases; J trimming: 3 bases; junction bases outside the gene matches: 0. CDR3 size: 11 residues. Germline V gives CDR1 MGHDK, CDR2 SYGVNS.